This note documents a single T cell receptor beta chain sequence. This clonotype was observed once. Its antigen is still unknown. No base quality information exists; no much larger clone differs at one position. One read offers little support. High-throughput TCR beta sequencing profiled peripheral blood CD8+ and CD4+ T cells from healthy donors, Susac syndrome patients and multiple sclerosis patients. The multiple sclerosis controls were treatment-naive patients who had stable or active relapsing-remitting disease and met the revised McDonald criteria. Bulk CD8+ and CD4+ T cells were purified by magnetic negative isolation, while CD8+ TEMRA cells were enriched using FACS. Blood was collected in EDTA tubes and processed within 24 hours, with PBMCs isolated through density gradient centrifugation. PBMCs intended for TCR sequencing were cryopreserved in liquid nitrogen and thawed later in a water bath at 37 degrees C. The sorted or isolated CD4+, CD8+ and CD8+ TEMRA cells had a purity of 90% or higher.

The junction shows trimming of 2 bases on V and 5 bases on J, plus 12 bases between the germline ends. There are 13 amino acids in the CDR3, from cysteine to phenylalanine inclusive. Only the CDR3 DNA stays, 39 bases, in frame from base 1. Based on the germline V gene, the CDR1 and CDR2 sequences are SQVTM and ANQGSEA. The data are from a study of CD8 T cells in Susac syndrome (dated by TCRdb to the late 2010s). Background for the entire study: Whether CD8+ T cell activation and differentiation in Susac syndrome was antigen driven was tested using repertoire sequencing. The paper's findings and limits, for the study overall: The number of individuals in the TCR sequencing and HLA analysis was recognized as being relatively small.

RNA was extracted using the RNeasy kit, and roughly 0.5 to 1 ug of the RNA was reverse transcribed with random hexamers. TCR beta CDR3 regions were amplified with the immunoSEQ multiplex PCR assay covering 54 Vbeta and 13 Jbeta segments. PCR amplification bias was corrected by using a synthetic template baseline for primer optimization and computational correction. The paper's data handling went like this. Only productive sequences were kept, with reads annotated to V, D and J genes according to IMGT and analyzed in immunoSEQ Analyzer. Clonality was computed as one minus Shannon entropy normalized by log2 of the number of productive unique sequences. For each patient and control, public and private clones were evaluated among the 100 most prevalent clones. Susac-specific clones were defined as absent from healthy and MS cohorts, over a thousand published viral clones and other ImmuneACCESS disease sequences. In-frame beta chains were kept once TCRdb had trimmed the public reads at Q25 with fastp and called clones with MiXCR. Under each unique CDR3 protein, matching rows form one entry showing the most common genes and DNA. The V and J calls, along with clone size, are taken from TCRdb and not from the paper's own processing. The sample data list 200,000 to 250,000 distinct CDR3 sequences, and approximately 95% of these were observed just once. 0.095% of the sample goes to the ten largest clones.

Sequencing was done on a sample of CD4+ T cells from PBMCs. The TCR comes from a human donor with multiple sclerosis. Recombination linked TRBV29-1 to TRBJ2-5; there is no confident call for the D gene. The CDR3 is CSVERLYVETQYF. The bases are TGCAGCGTTGAAAGGCTTTACGTCGAGACCCAGTACTTC.